The following is a TCR beta chain sequence with its context. Germline V lookup: CDR1 SNHLY, CDR2 FYNNEI. This CDR3 comprises 13 residues. V dropped 4 bases and J dropped 6 bases, with 12 bases sitting between them. The data stem from a study of blood T cell repertoires in COVID-19. Only in-frame clones appear in the TCRdb table, and some are missing; sequencing was by immunoSEQ multiplex PCR. The sample records fewer than 200,000 clones, around 87% being singletons. This receptor was taken from a man aged 40-49 years with active or convalescent COVID-19. The sample consisted of peripheral blood. The chain combines TRBV2 with TRBJ1-1; D not certain. The CDR3 loop reads CASSVLEGSEAFF. The CDR3 region has the DNA TGTGCCAGCAGTGTTCTTGAGGGATCTGAAGCTTTCTTT.